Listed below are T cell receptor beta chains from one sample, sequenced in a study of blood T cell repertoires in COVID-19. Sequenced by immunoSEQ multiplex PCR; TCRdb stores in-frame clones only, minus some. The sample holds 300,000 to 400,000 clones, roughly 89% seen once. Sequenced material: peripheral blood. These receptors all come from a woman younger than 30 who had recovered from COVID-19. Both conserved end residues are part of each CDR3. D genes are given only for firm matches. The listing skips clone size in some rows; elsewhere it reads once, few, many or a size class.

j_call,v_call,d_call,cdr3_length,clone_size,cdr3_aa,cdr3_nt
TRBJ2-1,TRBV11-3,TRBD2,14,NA,CATMRTSGYNEQFF,TGTGCCACAATGAGGACTAGCGGTTACAATGAGCAGTTCTTC
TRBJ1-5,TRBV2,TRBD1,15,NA,CASNDRGLGNQPQHF,TGTGCCAGCAATGACAGGGGGCTCGGCAATCAGCCCCAGCATTTT
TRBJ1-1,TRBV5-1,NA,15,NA,CASSPPRAPGTEAFF,TGCGCCAGCAGCCCCCCAAGGGCGCCAGGGACTGAAGCTTTCTTT
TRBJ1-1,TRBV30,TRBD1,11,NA,CAWGGQGLAFF,TGTGCCTGGGGGGGACAGGGCTTGGCTTTCTTT
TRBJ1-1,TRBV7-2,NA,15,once,CASSPSVGAYTEAFF,TGTGCCAGCAGCCCTTCGGTGGGGGCCTACACTGAAGCTTTCTTT
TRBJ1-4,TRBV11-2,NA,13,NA,CASSSSPNEKLFF,TGTGCCAGCAGCTCGTCCCCTAATGAAAAACTGTTTTTT
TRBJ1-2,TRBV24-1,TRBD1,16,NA,CATSDSTGPKDYGYTF,TGTGCCACCAGTGATTCGACAGGGCCCAAGGACTATGGCTACACCTTC
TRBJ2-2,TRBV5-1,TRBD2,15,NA,CASSPPGGGTGELFF,TGCGCCAGCAGCCCGCCGGGAGGGGGGACCGGGGAGCTGTTTTTT
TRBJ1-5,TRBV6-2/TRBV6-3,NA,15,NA,CASSPSQGLNQPQHF,TGTGCCAGCAGCCCCTCCCAGGGTTTGAATCAGCCCCAGCATTTT
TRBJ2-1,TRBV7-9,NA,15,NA,CASSPRGGDRNEQFF,TGTGCCAGCAGCCCGAGAGGCGGGGATCGGAATGAGCAGTTCTTC
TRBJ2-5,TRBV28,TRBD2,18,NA,CASNPFFRGEGYQETQYF,TGTGCCAGCAACCCCTTCTTTCGGGGGGAGGGGTACCAAGAGACCCAGTACTTC
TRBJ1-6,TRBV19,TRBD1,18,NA,CASSIRQGKGAYNSPLHF,TGTGCCAGTAGTATACGACAGGGGAAGGGGGCTTATAATTCACCCCTCCACTTT
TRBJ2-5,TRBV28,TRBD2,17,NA,CASSSLAGGLPQETQYF,TGTGCCAGCAGTTCCCTAGCGGGAGGGCTTCCTCAGGAGACCCAGTACTTC
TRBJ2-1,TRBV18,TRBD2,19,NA,CASSPKGTSGPRIYNEQFF,TGTGCCAGCTCACCAAAAGGGACTAGCGGGCCACGAATCTACAATGAGCAGTTCTTC
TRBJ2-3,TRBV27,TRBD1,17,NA,CASSLSPGGVLSDTQYF,TGTGCCAGCAGTTTATCCCCAGGGGGCGTTTTATCAGATACGCAGTATTTT
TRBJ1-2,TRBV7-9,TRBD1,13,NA,CASSSDRGSGYTF,TGTGCCAGCAGCTCTGACAGGGGATCTGGCTACACCTTC
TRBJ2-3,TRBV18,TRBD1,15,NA,CASHGQGGLTDTQYF,TGTGCCAGCCATGGACAGGGAGGTCTCACAGATACGCAGTATTTT
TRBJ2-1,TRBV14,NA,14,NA,CASSQQPVGGEQFF,TGTGCCAGCAGCCAACAGCCCGTGGGGGGTGAGCAGTTCTTC
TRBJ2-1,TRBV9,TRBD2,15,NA,CASSVVIAGEGEQFF,TGTGCCAGCAGCGTAGTGATTGCGGGAGAAGGAGAGCAGTTCTTC
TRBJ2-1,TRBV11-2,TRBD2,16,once,CASSHRLAGGLNEQFF,TGTGCCAGCAGCCATCGACTAGCGGGAGGTCTCAATGAGCAGTTCTTC
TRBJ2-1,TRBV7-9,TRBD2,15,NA,CASSSGLAEYNEQFF,TGTGCCAGCAGCTCGGGACTAGCGGAGTACAATGAGCAGTTCTTC
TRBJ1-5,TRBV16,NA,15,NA,CASSQLAGLDQPQHF,TGTGCCAGCAGCCAATTGGCAGGGTTGGATCAGCCCCAGCATTTT
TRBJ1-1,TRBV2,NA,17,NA,CASRETETPTSNTEAFF,TGTGCCAGCAGGGAAACAGAAACCCCAACCTCGAACACTGAAGCTTTCTTT
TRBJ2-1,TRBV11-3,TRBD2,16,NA,CASSLVVASGDNEQFF,TGTGCCAGCAGCTTAGTGGTGGCTAGCGGTGACAATGAGCAGTTCTTC
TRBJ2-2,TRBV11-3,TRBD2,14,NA,CASSRGRATGELFF,TGTGCCAGCAGCCGGGGGAGGGCCACCGGGGAGCTGTTTTTT
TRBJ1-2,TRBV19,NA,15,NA,CASSSTRGHRGGYTF,TGTGCCAGTAGTTCGACCCGGGGACATCGGGGAGGCTACACCTTC
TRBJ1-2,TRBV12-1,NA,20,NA,CASSFLGAIPNLRATRGYTF,TGTGCCAGCAGCTTTTTAGGGGCCATACCGAATCTCCGAGCAACGAGGGGCTACACCTTC
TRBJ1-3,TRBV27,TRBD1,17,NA,CASSFKGQGGAGNTIYF,TGTGCCAGCAGTTTCAAAGGACAGGGAGGAGCTGGAAACACCATATATTTT
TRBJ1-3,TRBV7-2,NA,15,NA,CASSLDQMPGNTIYF,TGTGCCAGCAGCTTAGACCAGATGCCTGGAAACACCATATATTTT
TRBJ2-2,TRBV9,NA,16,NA,CASSPRTHPGTGELFF,TGTGCCAGCAGCCCTCGCACCCATCCGGGCACCGGGGAGCTGTTTTTT
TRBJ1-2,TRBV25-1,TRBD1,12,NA,CASTTGGRGYTF,TGTGCCAGCACCACAGGGGGTAGAGGCTACACCTTC
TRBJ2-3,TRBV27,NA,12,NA,CASRRGENTQYF,TGTGCCAGCAGGAGAGGTGAGAATACGCAGTATTTT
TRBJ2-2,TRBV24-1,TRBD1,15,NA,CATRLGTANTGELFF,TGTGCCACCAGATTAGGGACAGCTAACACCGGGGAGCTGTTTTTT
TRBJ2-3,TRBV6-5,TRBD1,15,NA,CASRKQGAITDTQYF,TGTGCCAGCAGAAAGCAGGGGGCGATTACAGATACGCAGTATTTT
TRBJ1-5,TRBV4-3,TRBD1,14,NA,CASSQRQGSQPQHF,TGCGCCAGCAGCCAGCGACAGGGAAGCCAGCCCCAGCATTTT
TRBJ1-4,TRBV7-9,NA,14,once,CASSPLVGAEKLFF,TGTGCCAGCAGCCCGTTAGTGGGAGCCGAAAAACTGTTTTTT
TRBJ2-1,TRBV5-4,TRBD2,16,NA,CASSTGWTSGIDEQFF,TGTGCCAGCAGTACAGGGTGGACTAGCGGGATCGATGAGCAGTTCTTC
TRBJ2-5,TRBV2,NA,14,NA,CASSKMGGQETQYF,TGTGCCAGCAGTAAGATGGGGGGCCAAGAGACCCAGTACTTC
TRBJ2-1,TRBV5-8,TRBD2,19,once,CASSLQGLAGIYIYNEQFF,TGTGCCAGCAGCTTACAGGGACTAGCGGGGATTTATATCTACAATGAGCAGTTCTTC
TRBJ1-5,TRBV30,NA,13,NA,CAWSVLGNQPQHF,TGTGCCTGGAGTGTACTAGGTAATCAGCCCCAGCATTTT
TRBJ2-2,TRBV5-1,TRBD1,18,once,CASSTFGTGGSRTGELFF,TGCGCCAGCAGCACCTTCGGGACAGGGGGAAGTCGGACCGGGGAGCTGTTTTTT
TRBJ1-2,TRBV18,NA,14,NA,CASSPNTSRDGYTF,TGTGCCAGCTCACCTAACACTTCACGGGATGGCTACACCTTC
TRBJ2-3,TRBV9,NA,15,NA,CASSVEQGKADTQYF,TGTGCCAGCAGCGTAGAACAGGGAAAAGCAGATACGCAGTATTTT
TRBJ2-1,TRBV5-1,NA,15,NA,CASSLEGGSYNEQFF,TGCGCCAGCAGCTTGGAAGGCGGTTCCTACAATGAGCAGTTCTTC
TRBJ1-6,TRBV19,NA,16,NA,CASRPSSQGSHSPLHF,TGTGCCAGTAGACCATCCTCCCAGGGATCCCATTCACCCCTCCACTTT
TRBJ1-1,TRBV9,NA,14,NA,CASSVRSGDTEAFF,TGTGCCAGCAGCGTAAGGTCAGGGGACACTGAAGCTTTCTTT
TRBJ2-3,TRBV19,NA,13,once,CASSKASTDTQYF,TGTGCCAGTAGCAAAGCCAGCACAGATACGCAGTATTTT